This T cell receptor (beta chain) was sequenced during a study of blood T cell repertoires in COVID-19. Study-wide background: Acute-phase and convalescent COVID-19 samples originated in the United States, Italy and Spain. T cells, B-cell-depleted T cells, or PBMCs provided the cDNA or gDNA that served as material.

In the authors' methods: Nucleated cell number was recorded as an estimate derived from reference gene primer amplification. Method: immunoSEQ multiplex PCR; TCRdb's copy keeps in-frame clones and lacks some. D and trimming come from the DNA, and the V and J calls and clone size come from that table. In the table there are under 350,000 clones, approximately 85% of which are singletons. This clone came up a few times. The sequenced sample consisted of peripheral blood. This receptor was identified in a human donor in a cohort sampled during active COVID-19.

The CDR3 reads CASSLPLGGGPDTQYF. The CDR3 nucleotides read TGTGCCAGCAGCTTACCCTTGGGGGGGGGCCCAGATACGCAGTATTTT. The chain employs TRBV5-4 and TRBJ2-3, with D possibly TRBD2 on 7 matching bases. V was cut by 2 bases and J by 4 bases, with 17 bases left in between. Germline V gene sequence: CDR1 SGHNT, CDR2 YYREEE (reference sequence). The CDR3 loop spans 16 amino acids.